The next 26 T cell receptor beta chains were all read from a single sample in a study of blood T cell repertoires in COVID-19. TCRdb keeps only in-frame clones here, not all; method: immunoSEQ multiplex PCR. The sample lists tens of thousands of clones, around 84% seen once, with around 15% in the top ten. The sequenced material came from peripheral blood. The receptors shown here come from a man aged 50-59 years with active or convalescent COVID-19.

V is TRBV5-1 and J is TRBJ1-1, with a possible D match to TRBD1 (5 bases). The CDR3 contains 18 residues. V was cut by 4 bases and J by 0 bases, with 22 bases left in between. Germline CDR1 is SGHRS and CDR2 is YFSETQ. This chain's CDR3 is CASSRGRGSGGMNTEAFF. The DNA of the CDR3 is TGCGCCAGCAGCCGGGGCCGGGGGAGCGGGGGAATGAACACTGAAGCTTTCTTT.

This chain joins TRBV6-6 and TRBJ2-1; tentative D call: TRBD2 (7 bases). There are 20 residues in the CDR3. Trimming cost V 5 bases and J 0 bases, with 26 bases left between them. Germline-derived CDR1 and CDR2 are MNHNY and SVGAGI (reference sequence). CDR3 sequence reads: CASSLIWGREPSSSYNEQFF. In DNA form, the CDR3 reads TGTGCCAGCAGTCTGATTTGGGGGCGGGAGCCTTCGAGCTCCTACAATGAGCAGTTCTTC.

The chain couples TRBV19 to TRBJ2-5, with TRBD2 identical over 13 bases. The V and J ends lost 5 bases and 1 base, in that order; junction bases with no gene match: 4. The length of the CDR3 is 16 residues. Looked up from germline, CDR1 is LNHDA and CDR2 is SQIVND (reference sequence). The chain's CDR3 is CASSERTSGGQETQYF. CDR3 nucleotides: TGTGCCAGTAGTGAAAGGACTAGCGGGGGCCAAGAGACCCAGTACTTC.

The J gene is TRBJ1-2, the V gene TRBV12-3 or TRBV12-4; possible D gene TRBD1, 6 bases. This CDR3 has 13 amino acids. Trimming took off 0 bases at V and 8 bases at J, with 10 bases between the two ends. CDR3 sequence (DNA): TGTGCCAGCAGTTTAGCCCGACAGGTGGGCTACACCTTC. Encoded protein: CASSLARQVGYTF.

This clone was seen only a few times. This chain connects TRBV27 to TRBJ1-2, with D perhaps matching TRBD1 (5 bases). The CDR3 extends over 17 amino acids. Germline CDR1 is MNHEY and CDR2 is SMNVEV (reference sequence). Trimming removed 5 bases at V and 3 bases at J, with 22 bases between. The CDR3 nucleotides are TGTGCCAGCAGTCCCCGCATTTTGTTAGGGGAGGACTATGGCTACACCTTC. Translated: CASSPRILLGEDYGYTF.

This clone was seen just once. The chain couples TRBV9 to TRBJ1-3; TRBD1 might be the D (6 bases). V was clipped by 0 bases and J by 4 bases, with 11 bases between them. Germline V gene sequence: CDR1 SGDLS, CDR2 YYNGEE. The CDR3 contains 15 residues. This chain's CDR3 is CASSVGRDIGNTIYF. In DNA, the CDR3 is TGTGCCAGCAGCGTAGGCCGGGACATCGGAAACACCATATATTTT.

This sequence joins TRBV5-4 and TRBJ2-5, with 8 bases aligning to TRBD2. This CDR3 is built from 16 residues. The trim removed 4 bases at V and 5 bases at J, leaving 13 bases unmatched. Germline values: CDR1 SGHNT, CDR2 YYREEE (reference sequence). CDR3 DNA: TGTGCCAGCAGCCGACCGGGACTAGGGGCCGGGGAGACCCAGTACTTC. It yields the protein CASSRPGLGAGETQYF.

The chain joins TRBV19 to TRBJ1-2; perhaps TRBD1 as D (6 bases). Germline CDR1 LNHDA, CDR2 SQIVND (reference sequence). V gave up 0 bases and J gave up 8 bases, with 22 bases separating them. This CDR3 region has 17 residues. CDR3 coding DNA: TGTGCCAGTAGTATAGATCTCGGGCTACAGGGCTCCTGGGGCTACACCTTC. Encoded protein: CASSIDLGLQGSWGYTF.

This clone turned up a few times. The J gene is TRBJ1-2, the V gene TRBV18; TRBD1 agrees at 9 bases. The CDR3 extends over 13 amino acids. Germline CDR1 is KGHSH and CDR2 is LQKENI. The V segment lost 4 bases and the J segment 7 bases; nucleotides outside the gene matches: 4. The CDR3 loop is CASSRQGGGGYTF. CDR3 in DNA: TGTGCCAGCTCACGACAGGGGGGCGGTGGCTACACCTTC.

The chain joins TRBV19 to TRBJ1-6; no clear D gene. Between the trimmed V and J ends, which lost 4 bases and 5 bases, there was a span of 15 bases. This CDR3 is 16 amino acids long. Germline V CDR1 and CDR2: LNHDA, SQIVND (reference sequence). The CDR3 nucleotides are TGTGCCAGTAGTAACTACCGGGAAACTAATAATTCACCCCTCCACTTT. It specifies CASSNYRETNNSPLHF.

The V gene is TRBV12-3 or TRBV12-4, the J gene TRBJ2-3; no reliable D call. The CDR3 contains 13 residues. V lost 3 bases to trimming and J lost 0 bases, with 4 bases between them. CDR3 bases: TGTGCCAGCAGTTTGGGCAGCACAGATACGCAGTATTTT. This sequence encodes CASSLGSTDTQYF.

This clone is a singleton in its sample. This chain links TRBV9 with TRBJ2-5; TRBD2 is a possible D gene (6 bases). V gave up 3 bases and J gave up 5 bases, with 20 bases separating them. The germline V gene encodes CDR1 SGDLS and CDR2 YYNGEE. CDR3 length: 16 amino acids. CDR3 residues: CASSGASRGIRETQYF. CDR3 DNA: TGTGCCAGCAGCGGGGCCAGTCGGGGGATTCGGGAGACCCAGTACTTC.

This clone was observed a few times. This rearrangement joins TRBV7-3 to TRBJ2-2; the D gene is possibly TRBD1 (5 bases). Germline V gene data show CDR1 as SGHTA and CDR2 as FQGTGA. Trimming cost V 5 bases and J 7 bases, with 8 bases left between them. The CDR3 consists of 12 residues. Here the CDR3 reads CASSQGGGELFF. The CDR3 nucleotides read TGTGCCAGCAGCCAGGGCGGCGGGGAGCTGTTTTTT.

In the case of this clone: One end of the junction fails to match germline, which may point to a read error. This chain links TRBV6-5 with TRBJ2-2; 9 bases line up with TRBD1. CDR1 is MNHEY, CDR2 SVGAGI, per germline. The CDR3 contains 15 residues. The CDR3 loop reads CASSPGQGNAGELFF. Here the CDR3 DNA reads TGTGCCAGCAGCCCAGGACAGGGGAACGCCGGGGAGCTGTTTTTT.

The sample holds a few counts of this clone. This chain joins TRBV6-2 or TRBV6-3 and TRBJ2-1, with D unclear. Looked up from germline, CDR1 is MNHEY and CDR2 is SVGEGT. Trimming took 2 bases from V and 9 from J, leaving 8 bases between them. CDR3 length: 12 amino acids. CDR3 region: CASSYGWSEQFF. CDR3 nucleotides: TGTGCCAGCAGTTACGGATGGAGTGAGCAGTTCTTC.

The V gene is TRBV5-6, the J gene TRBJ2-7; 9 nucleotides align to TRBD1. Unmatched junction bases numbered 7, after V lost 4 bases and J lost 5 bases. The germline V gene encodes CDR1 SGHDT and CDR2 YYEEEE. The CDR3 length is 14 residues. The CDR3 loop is CASSRDRVRHEQYF. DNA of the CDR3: TGTGCCAGCAGCCGGGACAGGGTCCGGCACGAGCAGTACTTC. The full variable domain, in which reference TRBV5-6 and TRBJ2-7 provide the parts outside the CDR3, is DAGVTQSPTHLIKTRGQQVTLRCSPKSGHDTVSWYQQALGQGPQFIFQYYEEEERQRGNFPDRFSGHQFPNYSSELNVNALLLGDSALYLCASSRDRVRHEQYFGPGTRLTVT.

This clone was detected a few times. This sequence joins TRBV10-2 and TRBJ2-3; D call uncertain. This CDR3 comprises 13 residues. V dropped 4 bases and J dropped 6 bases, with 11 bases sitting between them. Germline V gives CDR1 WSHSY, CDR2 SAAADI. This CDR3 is CASSVTTGDTQYF. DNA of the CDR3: TGCGCCAGCAGTGTGACGACTGGGGATACGCAGTATTTT.

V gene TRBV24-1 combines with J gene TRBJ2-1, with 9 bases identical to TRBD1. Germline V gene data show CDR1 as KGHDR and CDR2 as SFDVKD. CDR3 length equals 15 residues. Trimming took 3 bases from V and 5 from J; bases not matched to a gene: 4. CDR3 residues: CATSDTGTGHNEQFF. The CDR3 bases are TGTGCCACCAGTGATACCGGGACAGGGCACAATGAGCAGTTCTTC.

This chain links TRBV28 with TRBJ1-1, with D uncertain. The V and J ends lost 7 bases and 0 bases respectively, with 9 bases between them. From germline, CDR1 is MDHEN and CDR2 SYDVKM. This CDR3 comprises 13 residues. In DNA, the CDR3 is TGTGCCAGCATCCCGGAGATGAACACTGAAGCTTTCTTT. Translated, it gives CASIPEMNTEAFF. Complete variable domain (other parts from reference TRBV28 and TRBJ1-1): DVKVTQSSRYLVKRTGEKVFLECVQDMDHENMFWYRQDPGLGLRLIYFSYDVKMKEKGDIPEGYSVSREKKERFSLILESASTNQTSMYLCASIPEMNTEAFFGQGTRLTVV.

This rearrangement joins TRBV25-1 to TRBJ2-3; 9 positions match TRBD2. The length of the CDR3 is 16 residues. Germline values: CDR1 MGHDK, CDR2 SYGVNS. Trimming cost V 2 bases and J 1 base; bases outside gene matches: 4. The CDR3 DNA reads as TGTGCCAGCAGTGAAGTAGCGGGGGTGCGCACAGATACGCAGTATTTT. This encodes CASSEVAGVRTDTQYF.

CDR3 DNA: TGTGCCAGCATCCTCGACAGGAAAGAGACCCAGTACTTC. This encodes CASILDRKETQYF. The rearrangement links TRBV11-1 to TRBJ2-5; D possibly corresponds to TRBD1 (6 bases). The CDR3 is made up of 13 amino acids. CDR1 SGHAT and CDR2 FQDESV come from the germline V gene (reference sequence). V was cut by 7 bases and J by 3 bases, with 12 bases left in between.

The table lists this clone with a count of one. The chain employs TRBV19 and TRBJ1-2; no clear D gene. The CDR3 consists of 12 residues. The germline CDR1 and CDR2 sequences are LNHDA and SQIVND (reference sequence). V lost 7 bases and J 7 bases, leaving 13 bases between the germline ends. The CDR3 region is CASIGPAGGYTF. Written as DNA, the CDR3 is TGTGCCAGTATCGGTCCAGCAGGTGGCTACACCTTC.

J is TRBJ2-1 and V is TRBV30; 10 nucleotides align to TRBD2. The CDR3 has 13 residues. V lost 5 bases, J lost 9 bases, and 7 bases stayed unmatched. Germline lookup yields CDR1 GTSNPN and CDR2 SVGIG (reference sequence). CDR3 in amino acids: CAWVSGGRVEQFF. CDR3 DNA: TGTGCCTGGGTTAGCGGGGGGAGGGTTGAGCAGTTCTTC.

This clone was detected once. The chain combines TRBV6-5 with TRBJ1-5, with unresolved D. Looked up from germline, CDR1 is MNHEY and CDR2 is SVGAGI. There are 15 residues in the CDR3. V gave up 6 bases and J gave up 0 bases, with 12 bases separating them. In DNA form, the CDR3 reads TGTGCCAGCAGACGCACCCAGTATAGCAATCAGCCCCAGCATTTT. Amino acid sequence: CASRRTQYSNQPQHF.

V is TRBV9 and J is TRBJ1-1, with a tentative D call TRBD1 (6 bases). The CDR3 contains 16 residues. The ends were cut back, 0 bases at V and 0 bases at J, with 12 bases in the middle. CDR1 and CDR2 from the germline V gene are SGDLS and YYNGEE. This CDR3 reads CASSVEEQGLNTEAFF. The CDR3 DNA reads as TGTGCCAGCAGCGTAGAGGAACAGGGACTGAACACTGAAGCTTTCTTT.

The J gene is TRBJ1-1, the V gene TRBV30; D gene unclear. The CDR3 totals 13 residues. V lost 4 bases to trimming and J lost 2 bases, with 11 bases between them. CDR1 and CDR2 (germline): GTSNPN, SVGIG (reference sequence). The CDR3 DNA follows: TGTGCCTGGACTCCTCTTGGCAACACTGAAGCTTTCTTT. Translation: CAWTPLGNTEAFF.